This T cell receptor beta chain stems from a study of cytomegalovirus exposure and HLA in healthy donors. Study summary: Out of approximately 400 genotyped donors, less than 90% belonged to the Caucasian-associated ancestry cluster. Study observations and caveats: A few of the chains that were CMV-associated were confirmed in vitro to be specific for CMV antigens. Usually a TCR sequence was rare, but some public TCRs were found in many donors.

Germline lookup yields CDR1 SEHNR and CDR2 FQNEAQ (reference sequence). The CDR3 runs to 17 residues. The trim removed 3 bases at V and 4 bases at J, leaving 12 bases unmatched. Note on this clone: Its antigen is not known.

Primers for the PCR totalled 60 Vbeta and 13 Jbeta. Profiling relied on immunoSEQ multiplex PCR, and the TCRdb table lists in-frame clones only, not all of them. Of approximately 190,000 clones in the sample, around 83% were seen once. The chain carries TRBV7-9 and TRBJ2-7, with TRBD1 identical over 10 bases. The TCR originated in a woman under 30 in good health and CMV-seronegative. Sequencing was done on a sample of PBMCs. The CDR3 loop reads CASSFSDRGRLFYEQYF. In nucleotides, the CDR3 is TGTGCCAGCAGCTTTTCGGACAGGGGGAGACTATTTTACGAGCAGTACTTC.